This T cell receptor (beta chain) comes out of a study of identical twins. With 6 bases clipped from V and 4 bases from J, the junction kept 4 bases outside the gene matches. There are 14 residues in the CDR3. Germline V gene sequence: CDR1 MDHEN, CDR2 SYDVKM. Turning to this clonotype: As yet, its antigen is unknown. With a much larger clone just one base away, this may be a read error.

TCRdb itself ran the 5' RACE reads through MiXCR, one entry per CDR3 protein. This table holds some 1,600,000 distinct CDR3 sequences, about 32% found once. The study, taken as a whole, reports: Memory repertoires showed no such pattern, whereas abundant cord blood beta clonotypes carried fewer insertions. Rather than following the same donors, the conclusions depended on cross-sectional statistical analysis. Surplus twin overlap in beta out-of-frame sequences was less pronounced.

Healthy Caucasians made up all donors. The TCR was taken from a newborn girl in good health. The specimen was cord blood. V gene TRBV28 combines with J gene TRBJ1-1; 11 bases match TRBD1. The CDR3 sequence is CASRPGTGGTEAFF. DNA for the CDR3: TGTGCCAGCAGACCCGGGACAGGGGGCACTGAAGCTTTCTTT.